This record covers a single T cell receptor (beta chain). It lacks a known antigen. No base qualities exist here, and no much larger clone lies one base off it. To prepare the library, the immunoSEQ multiplex PCR assay was applied. This is the immuneACCESS table as TCRdb keeps it, with only in-frame sequences that have V and J called. A part of the clones is gone; compared with another copy, unresolved V genes explain less than half, and the rest is unexplained. The sample table holds some 150,000 clones, of which roughly 95% were seen once. The ten largest clones take up over 0.9% of the sample. The data derive from a study of control samples from healthy donors and cancer patients (TCRdb year 2020). CDR1 and CDR2 are read off the germline V gene as ENHRY and SYGVKD. Unmatched junction bases come to 4, with V trimmed by 3 bases and J by 5 bases. Counted from cysteine to phenylalanine, this CDR3 has 13 amino acids. Only the CDR3 portion is preserved as DNA: 39 bases, with reading frame beginning at the first base.

The chain links TRBV10-3 with TRBJ2-7; TRBD1 fits 7 bases in the junction. The TCR was taken from a woman aged 25 to 39 in good health. Material for sequencing was blood. CDR3 region: CAISEWQGDEQYF. The nucleotides are TGTGCCATCAGTGAATGGCAGGGGGACGAGCAGTACTTC.